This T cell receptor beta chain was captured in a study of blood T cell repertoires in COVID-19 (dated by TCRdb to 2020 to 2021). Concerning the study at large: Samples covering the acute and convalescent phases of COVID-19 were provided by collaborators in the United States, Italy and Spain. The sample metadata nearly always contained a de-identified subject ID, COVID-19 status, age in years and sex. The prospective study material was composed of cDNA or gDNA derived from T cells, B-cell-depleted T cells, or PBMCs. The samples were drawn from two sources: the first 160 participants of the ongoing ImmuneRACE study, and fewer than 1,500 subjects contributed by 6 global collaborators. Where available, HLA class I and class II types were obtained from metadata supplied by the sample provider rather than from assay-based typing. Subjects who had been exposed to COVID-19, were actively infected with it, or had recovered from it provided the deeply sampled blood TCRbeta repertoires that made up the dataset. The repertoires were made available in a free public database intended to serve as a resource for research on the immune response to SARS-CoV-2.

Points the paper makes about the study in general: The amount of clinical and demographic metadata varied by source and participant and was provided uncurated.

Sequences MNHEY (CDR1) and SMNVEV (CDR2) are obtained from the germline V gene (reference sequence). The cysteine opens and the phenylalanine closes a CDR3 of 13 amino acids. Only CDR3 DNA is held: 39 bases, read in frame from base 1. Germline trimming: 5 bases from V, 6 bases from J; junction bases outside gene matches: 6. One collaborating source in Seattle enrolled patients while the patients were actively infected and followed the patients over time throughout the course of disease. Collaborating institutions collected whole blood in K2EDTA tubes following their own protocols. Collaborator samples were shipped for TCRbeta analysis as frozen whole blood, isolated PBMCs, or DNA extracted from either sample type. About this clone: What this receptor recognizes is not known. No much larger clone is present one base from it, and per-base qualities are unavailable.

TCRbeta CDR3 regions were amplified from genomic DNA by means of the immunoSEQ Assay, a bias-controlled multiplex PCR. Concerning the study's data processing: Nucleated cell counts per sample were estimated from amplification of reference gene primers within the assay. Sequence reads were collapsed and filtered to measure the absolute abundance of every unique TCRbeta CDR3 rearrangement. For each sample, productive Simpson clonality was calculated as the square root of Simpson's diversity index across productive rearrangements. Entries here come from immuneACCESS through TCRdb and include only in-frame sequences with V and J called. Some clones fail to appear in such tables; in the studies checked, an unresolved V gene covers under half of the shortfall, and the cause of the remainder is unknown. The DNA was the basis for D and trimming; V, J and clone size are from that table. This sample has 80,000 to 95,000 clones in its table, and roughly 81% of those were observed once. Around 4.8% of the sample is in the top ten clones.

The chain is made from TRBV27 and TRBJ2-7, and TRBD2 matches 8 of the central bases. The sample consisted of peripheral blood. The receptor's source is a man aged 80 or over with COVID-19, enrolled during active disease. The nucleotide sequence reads TGTGCCAGCAGTCCGGGACTAGTGAGCGAGCAGTACTTC. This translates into CASSPGLVSEQYF.